This TCR beta chain comes out of a study of T cells in Graves' hyperthyroidism and ophthalmopathy. Regions amplified from RNA transcripts were the TCR beta CDR3 regions. Carried out on the TCR CDR3, a first-round RT-PCR used the HTBI primer set. TCRdb fed the multiplex PCR reads into MiXCR, producing one record per CDR3 protein. The table shows some 620,000 distinct CDR3 sequences, with about 17% occurring only once. This CDR3 has 14 residues. CDR1 ENHRY and CDR2 SYGVKD come from the germline V gene. Trimming stripped 11 bases from V and 5 bases from J, with 19 bases between. A lack of ophthalmopathy progression within 18 months defined stable Graves' hyperthyroidism. This clonotype was seen repeatedly, ten times or more.

The sample was blood. This rearrangement joins TRBV10-3 to TRBJ1-5, with D perhaps matching TRBD1 (5 bases). The sequence came from a woman in her twenties or thirties with Graves' hyperthyroidism. The CDR3 region is CASSPGQDYQPQHF. In nucleotides, the CDR3 is TGTGCCTCCTCCCCCGGACAAGACTATCAGCCCCAGCATTTT.